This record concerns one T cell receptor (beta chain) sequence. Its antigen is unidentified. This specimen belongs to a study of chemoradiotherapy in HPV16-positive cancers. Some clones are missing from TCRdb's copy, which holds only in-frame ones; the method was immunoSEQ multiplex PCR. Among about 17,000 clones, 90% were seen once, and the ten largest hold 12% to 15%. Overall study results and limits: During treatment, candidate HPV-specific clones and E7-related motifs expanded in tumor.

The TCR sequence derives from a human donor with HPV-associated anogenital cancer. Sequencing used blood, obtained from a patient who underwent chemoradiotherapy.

The CDR3, as DNA: TGTGCCAGCAGCGACTGGACAGCATATGGCTACACCTTC. Translating gives CASSDWTAYGYTF. The J gene is TRBJ1-2, the V gene TRBV7-9, with a weak D call TRBD1 (6 bases). The V gene lost 5 bases and the J gene lost 5 bases, with 12 bases spanning the gap. Germline assignment: CDR1 SEHNR and CDR2 FQNEAQ (reference sequence). The CDR3 has 13 residues.